Presented here are 3 T cell receptor beta chains from one specimen sequenced in a study of blood T cell repertoires in COVID-19 (dated by TCRdb to 2018 to 2020). Receptors were amplified or captured by the immunoSEQ multiplex PCR assay. TCRdb took over this immuneACCESS table, retaining in-frame rearrangements with V and J assigned. Such tables are incomplete; in checked studies, under half of the missing clones stem from an unresolved V gene, and the remainder is unexplained. Here the sample has approximately 450,000 clones; nearly 90% occur a single time. Under 2% of the sample belongs to the ten largest clones. The sample was PBMCs or T cells enriched from blood (not recorded which). The receptor set was obtained from a woman younger than 30 with acute COVID-19.

The count of this clone is one. The gene calls are TRBV25-1 and TRBJ2-5; the match to TRBD2 covers 7 bases. Germline assignment: CDR1 MGHDK and CDR2 SYGVNS. The CDR3 contains 15 residues. V lost 4 bases and J lost 0; bases outside the gene matches: 5. The CDR3 loop reads CASSGEGTNQETQYF. The CDR3, as DNA: TGTGCCAGCAGTGGGGAGGGGACGAACCAAGAGACCCAGTACTTC.

J is TRBJ1-4 and V is TRBV7-9, with D possibly TRBD1 on 5 matching bases. Germline loops: CDR1 SEHNR, CDR2 FQNEAQ (reference sequence). Trimming took off 5 bases at V and 10 bases at J, with 17 bases between the two ends. The CDR3 runs to 14 residues. The CDR3 here is CASSNSGTAGKLFF. The DNA of the CDR3 is TGTGCCAGCAGCAACTCCGGGACTGCGGGAAAACTGTTTTTT.

V usage is TRBV28 and J usage is TRBJ2-7; 11 bases are shared with TRBD1. This CDR3 comprises 19 residues. V lost 4 bases to trimming and J lost 0 bases; unmatched junction nucleotides: 14. CDR1 is MDHEN, CDR2 SYDVKM, per germline. The CDR3 region is CASSSRTGGWVSSSYEQYF. The CDR3 bases are TGTGCCAGCAGTTCCCGGACAGGGGGCTGGGTCTCCAGCTCCTACGAGCAGTACTTC. The variable domain in full, with the rest retrieved from reference TRBV28 and TRBJ2-7, is DVKVTQSSRYLVKRTGEKVFLECVQDMDHENMFWYRQDPGLGLRLIYFSYDVKMKEKGDIPEGYSVSREKKERFSLILESASTNQTSMYLCASSSRTGGWVSSSYEQYFGPGTRLTVT.